These 17 T cell receptor beta chains came from one sample sequenced in a study of T cells after yellow fever vaccination. TCRdb analysed the 5' RACE reads with MiXCR anew, one entry per CDR3 protein. The sample has 450,000 to 600,000 distinct CDR3 sequences, less than 20% seen once. The material sequenced was PBMCs, taken about 5 days after the first yellow fever vaccination. Receptors originate from a man aged 18-30 years who received the YFV17D yellow fever vaccine.

The rearrangement links TRBV6-1 to TRBJ1-2; D gene ambiguous. Trimming removed 6 bases from V and 2 bases from J, with 13 bases in between. CDR3 length: 14 residues. CDR1 MNHNS and CDR2 SASEGT come from the germline V gene. The CDR3 loop is CASSRLEDNYGYTF. CDR3 nucleotides: TGTGCCAGCAGCCGTCTGGAAGACAACTATGGCTACACCTTC.

This clonotype has more than one count but fewer than ten. This chain joins TRBV29-1 and TRBJ2-3; 8 bases fit TRBD2. J lost 4 bases, V lost 1 base, and 7 bases had no gene match. CDR3 length: 15 amino acids. Germline lookup yields CDR1 SQVTM and CDR2 ANQGSEA. For the CDR3, the DNA is TGCAGCGTTGAAGGGGCGGGGGGCCGCGCAGATACGCAGTATTTT. Translation gives CSVEGAGGRADTQYF.

This clonotype came up many times. The J gene is TRBJ1-6, the V gene TRBV4-3; possibly TRBD1 for D (6 bases). CDR3 size: 15 residues. Germline lookup yields CDR1 LGHNA and CDR2 YSLEER. The V gene lost 4 bases and the J gene lost 10 bases, with 17 bases spanning the gap. The DNA of the CDR3 is TGCGCCAGCAGCCGGGGTACAGGGTTGGAATCACCCCTCCACTTT. This encodes CASSRGTGLESPLHF.

The chain has TRBV7-3 and TRBJ2-2, with D perhaps matching TRBD2 (5 bases). Germline lookup yields CDR1 SGHTA and CDR2 FQGTGA. V was cut by 2 bases and J by 2 bases, with 12 bases left in between. There are 16 residues in the CDR3. CDR3 region: CASSLLWTGNTGELFF. CDR3 sequence (DNA): TGTGCCAGCAGCTTACTGTGGACGGGAAACACCGGGGAGCTGTTTTTT.

This clonotype was detected only a few times. The CDR3 region is CASSLPGTSGGNEQFF. The CDR3 DNA is TGCGCCAGCAGCCTACCCGGGACTAGCGGGGGAAATGAGCAGTTCTTC. V usage is TRBV5-1 and J usage is TRBJ2-1; 14 nucleotides line up with TRBD2. J gave up 7 bases and V 4 bases, and 7 bases lay outside the gene matches. The V gene's germline CDR1 is SGHRS and CDR2 YFSETQ. The CDR3 totals 16 residues.

This chain uses TRBV7-9 with TRBJ1-6, with a tentative D call TRBD1 (5 bases). This CDR3 spans 15 amino acids. Germline-derived CDR1 and CDR2 are SEHNR and FQNEAQ (reference sequence). V lost 5 bases to trimming and J lost 5 bases, with 13 bases between them. The CDR3 protein is CASSPTGGDNSPLHF. The CDR3 DNA sequence: TGTGCCAGCAGCCCCACGGGGGGAGATAATTCACCCCTCCACTTT.

This clonotype came up many times. This chain links TRBV7-2 with TRBJ2-4, with D tentatively TRBD1 or TRBD2 (5 bases each). CDR3 length: 17 amino acids. Trimming removed 5 bases at V and 0 bases at J, with 17 bases between. Germline CDR1 reads SGHTA; CDR2 reads FQGNSA. Written as DNA, the CDR3 is TGTGCCAGCAGCCGGGGCGGAGTACAACTAGCCAAAAACATTCAGTACTTC. Protein product: CASSRGGVQLAKNIQYF.

This clonotype was counted between two and nine times. V is TRBV27 and J is TRBJ1-5; D is ambiguous. Between the trimmed V and J ends, which lost 0 bases and 5 bases, there was a span of 11 bases. This CDR3 spans 15 amino acids. Germline assignment: CDR1 MNHEY and CDR2 SMNVEV (reference sequence). CDR3 coding DNA: TGTGCCAGCAGTTTATCGGGGTTGACGGATCAGCCCCAGCATTTT. Translation: CASSLSGLTDQPQHF.

The CDR3 reads CASSYYHSKRTYGYTF. The CDR3 DNA sequence: TGTGCCAGCAGCTACTACCACAGTAAGCGAACCTATGGCTACACCTTC. The rearrangement joins TRBV5-5 to TRBJ1-2, with D unresolved. From germline, CDR1 is SGHKS and CDR2 YYEKEE (reference sequence). V was pared by 3 bases and J by 4 bases, with 19 bases between. There are 16 residues in the CDR3. The full variable domain, with the rest looked up from reference TRBV5-5 and TRBJ1-2, is DAGVTQSPTHLIKTRGQQVTLRCSPISGHKSVSWYQQVLGQGPQFIFQYYEKEERGRGNFPDRFSARQFPNYSSELNVNALLLGDSALYLCASSYYHSKRTYGYTFGSGTRLTVV.

This clonotype was detected a few times. The CDR3 DNA reads as TGTGCCAGCATACAACTAGCGGGGGATGCAGATACGCAGTATTTT. Amino acid sequence: CASIQLAGDADTQYF. The chain combines TRBV6-1 with TRBJ2-3; the match to TRBD2 covers 11 bases. The CDR3 length is 15 residues. Germline V gives CDR1 MNHNS, CDR2 SASEGT. The V gene end was trimmed by 7 bases and the J gene end by 4 bases; junction bases not matched to a gene: 7.

This clonotype was observed many times. The chain recombines TRBV4-2 with TRBJ1-2; a possible D gene is TRBD1 (6 bases). CDR1 and CDR2 (germline): LGHNA, YNFKEQ. V was clipped by 5 bases and J by 3 bases, with 10 bases between them. This CDR3 contains 13 residues. Here the CDR3 DNA reads TGTGCCAGCAGCGAGGGGGTGGACTATGGCTACACCTTC. Translated: CASSEGVDYGYTF.

J is TRBJ2-1 and V is TRBV5-1; 9 positions agree with TRBD1. The V gene's germline CDR1 is SGHRS and CDR2 YFSETQ. Trimming removed 3 bases from V and 6 bases from J; junction bases left unmatched: 7. The CDR3 extends over 15 amino acids. In DNA form, the CDR3 reads TGCGCCAGCAGCTCCGGAGACAGGGGGAGCAATGAGCAGTTCTTC. Translating it yields CASSSGDRGSNEQFF.

As to this clonotype: Compared with germline, one end of the junction differs, possibly owing to a read error. DNA for the CDR3: TGTGCCAGCACACGGGGGTCCACGTTGGTCTTC. Protein sequence: CASTRGSTLVF. V gene TRBV2 combines with J gene TRBJ2-1; D may be TRBD2 (6 bases). Per germline, CDR1 SNHLY and CDR2 FYNNEI. The CDR3 has 11 residues.

This clonotype was seen more than once but under ten times. The chain carries TRBV5-1 and TRBJ1-1; possible D gene TRBD1, 6 bases. Trimming pared 3 bases from V and 4 bases from J, leaving 16 bases between. CDR3 length: 15 amino acids. Germline CDR1 SGHRS, CDR2 YFSETQ. CDR3 amino acids: CASSSTVQGGTEAFF. Here the CDR3 DNA reads TGCGCCAGCAGCTCTACGGTACAGGGAGGCACTGAAGCTTTCTTT.

This clonotype has ten or more counts. The gene calls are TRBV29-1 and TRBJ2-3; D is ambiguous. CDR1 and CDR2 from the germline V gene are SQVTM and ANQGSEA. The CDR3 runs to 16 residues. Trimming left V 1 base short and J 0 bases short, with 14 bases between. CDR3 DNA: TGCAGCGTTGAAGGGAAGGATGAGTTTAGCACAGATACGCAGTATTTT. It is translated as CSVEGKDEFSTDTQYF.

This clonotype was counted a few times. This chain connects TRBV2 to TRBJ2-3; D is perhaps TRBD1 (6 bases). V dropped 6 bases and J dropped 7 bases, with 14 bases sitting between them. CDR3 length: 13 residues. CDR1 and CDR2 from the germline V gene are SNHLY and FYNNEI. The CDR3 protein is CASSPGVGYTQYF. The DNA of the CDR3 is TGTGCCAGCAGCCCAGGGGTTGGCTATACGCAGTATTTT.

The chain is built from TRBV12-3 or TRBV12-4 and TRBJ1-1; D unclear. With 6 bases removed from V and 5 bases from J, the gap between germline ends came to 13 bases. The CDR3 has 13 residues. CDR3 in DNA: TGTGCCAGCAGCTGGGCGGGTGGGACTGAAGCTTTCTTT. It codes for CASSWAGGTEAFF.